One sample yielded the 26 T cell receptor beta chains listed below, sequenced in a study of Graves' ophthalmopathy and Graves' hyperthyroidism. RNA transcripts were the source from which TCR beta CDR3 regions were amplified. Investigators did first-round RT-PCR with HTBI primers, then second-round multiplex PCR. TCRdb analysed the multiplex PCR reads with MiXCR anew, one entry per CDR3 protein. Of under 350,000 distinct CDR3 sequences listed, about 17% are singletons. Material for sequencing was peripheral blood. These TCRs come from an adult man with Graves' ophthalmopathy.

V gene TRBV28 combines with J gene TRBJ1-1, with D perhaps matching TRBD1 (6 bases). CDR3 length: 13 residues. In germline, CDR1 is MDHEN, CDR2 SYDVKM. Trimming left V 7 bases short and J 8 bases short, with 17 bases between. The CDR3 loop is CASNSHHREEAFF. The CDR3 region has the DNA TGTGCCAGCAATTCCCACCACAGGGAGGAAGCTTTCTTT.

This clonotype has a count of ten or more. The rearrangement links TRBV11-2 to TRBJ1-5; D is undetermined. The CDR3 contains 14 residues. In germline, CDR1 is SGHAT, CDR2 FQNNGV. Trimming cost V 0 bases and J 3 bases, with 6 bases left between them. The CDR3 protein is CASSLERINQPQHF. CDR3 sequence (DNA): TGTGCCAGCAGCTTAGAACGGATCAATCAGCCCCAGCATTTT.

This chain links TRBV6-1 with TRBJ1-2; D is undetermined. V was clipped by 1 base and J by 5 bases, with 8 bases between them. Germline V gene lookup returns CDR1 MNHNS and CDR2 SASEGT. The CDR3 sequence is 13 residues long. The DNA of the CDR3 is TGTGCCAGCAGTGAAGGGATCCCATATGGCTACACCTTC. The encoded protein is CASSEGIPYGYTF.

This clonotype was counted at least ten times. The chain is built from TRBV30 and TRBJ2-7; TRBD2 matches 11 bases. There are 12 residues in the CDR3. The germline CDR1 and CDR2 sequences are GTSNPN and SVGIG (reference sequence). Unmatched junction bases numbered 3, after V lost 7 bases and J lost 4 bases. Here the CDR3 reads CASRLAGYEQYF. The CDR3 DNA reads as TGTGCCTCGCGACTAGCGGGGTACGAGCAGTACTTC.

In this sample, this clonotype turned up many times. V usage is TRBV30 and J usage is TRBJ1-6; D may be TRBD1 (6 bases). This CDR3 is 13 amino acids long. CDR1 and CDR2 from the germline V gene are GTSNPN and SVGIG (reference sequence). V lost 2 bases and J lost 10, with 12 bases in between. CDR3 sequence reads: CAWSRQGSSPLHF. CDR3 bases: TGTGCCTGGAGTCGGCAGGGGAGCTCACCCCTCCACTTT.

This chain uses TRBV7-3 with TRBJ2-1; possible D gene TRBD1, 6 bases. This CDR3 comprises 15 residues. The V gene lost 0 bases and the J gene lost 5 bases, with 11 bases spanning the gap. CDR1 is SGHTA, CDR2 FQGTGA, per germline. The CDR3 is CASSLTQGTNNEQFF. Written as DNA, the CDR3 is TGTGCCAGCAGCTTAACGCAGGGGACCAACAATGAGCAGTTCTTC.

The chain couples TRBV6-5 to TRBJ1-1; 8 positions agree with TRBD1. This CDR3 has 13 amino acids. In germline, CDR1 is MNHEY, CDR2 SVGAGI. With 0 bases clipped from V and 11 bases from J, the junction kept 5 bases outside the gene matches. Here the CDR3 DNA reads TGTGCCAGCAGTTACTCAAGGACAGGGTCGGCTTTCTTT. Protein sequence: CASSYSRTGSAFF.

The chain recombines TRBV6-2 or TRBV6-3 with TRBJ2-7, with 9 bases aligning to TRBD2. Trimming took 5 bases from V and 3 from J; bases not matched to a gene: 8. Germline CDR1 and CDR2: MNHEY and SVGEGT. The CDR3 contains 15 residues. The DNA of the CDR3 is TGTGCCAGCAGTCCCGTCTTAGCGGGAGACTACGAGCAGTACTTC. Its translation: CASSPVLAGDYEQYF.

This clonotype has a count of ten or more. As DNA, the CDR3 is TGTGCCACCAGCGCTCGACTAGCGGGGGATGTTGAGACCCAGTACTTC. As protein: CATSARLAGDVETQYF. This chain uses TRBV15 with TRBJ2-5; 12 bases are shared with TRBD2. The CDR3 consists of 16 residues. In germline, CDR1 is LNHNV, CDR2 YYDKDF (reference sequence). Trimming cost V 5 bases and J 5 bases; bases outside gene matches: 9.

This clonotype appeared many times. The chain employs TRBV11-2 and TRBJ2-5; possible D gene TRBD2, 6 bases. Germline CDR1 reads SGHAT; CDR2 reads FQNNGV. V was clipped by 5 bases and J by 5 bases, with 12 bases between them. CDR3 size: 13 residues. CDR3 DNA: TGTGCCAGCAGCAGGGGACGGGGGGAGACCCAGTACTTC. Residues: CASSRGRGETQYF.

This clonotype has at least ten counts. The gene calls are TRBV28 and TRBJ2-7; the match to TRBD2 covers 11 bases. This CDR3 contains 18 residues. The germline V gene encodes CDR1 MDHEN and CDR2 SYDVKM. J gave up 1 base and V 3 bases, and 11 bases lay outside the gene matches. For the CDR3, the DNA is TGTGCCAGCAGTTTGGGGCGGTTGGGGACTAGCGGTTCCTACGAGCAGTACTTC. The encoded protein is CASSLGRLGTSGSYEQYF.

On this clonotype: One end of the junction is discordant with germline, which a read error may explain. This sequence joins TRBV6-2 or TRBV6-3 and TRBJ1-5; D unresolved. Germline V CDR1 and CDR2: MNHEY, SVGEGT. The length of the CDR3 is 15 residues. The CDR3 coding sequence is TGTGCCAGCAGTTTCTCCGCCACCCGAAATCAGCCCCAGCCTTTT. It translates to CASSFSATRNQPQPF.

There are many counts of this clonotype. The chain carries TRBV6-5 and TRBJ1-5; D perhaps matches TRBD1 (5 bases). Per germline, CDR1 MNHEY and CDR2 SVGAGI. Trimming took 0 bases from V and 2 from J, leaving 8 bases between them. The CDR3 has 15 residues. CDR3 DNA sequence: TGTGCCAGCAGTTACTCGGACAAACGCAATCAGCCCCAGCATTTT. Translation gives CASSYSDKRNQPQHF.

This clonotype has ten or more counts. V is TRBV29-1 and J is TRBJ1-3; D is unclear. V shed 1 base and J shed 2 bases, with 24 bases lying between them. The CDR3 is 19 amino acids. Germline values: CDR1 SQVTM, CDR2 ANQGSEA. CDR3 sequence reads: CSVEVGDRRTSLAGNTIYF. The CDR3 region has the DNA TGCAGCGTTGAAGTCGGAGACCGTCGGACGTCTCTGGCTGGAAACACCATATATTTT.

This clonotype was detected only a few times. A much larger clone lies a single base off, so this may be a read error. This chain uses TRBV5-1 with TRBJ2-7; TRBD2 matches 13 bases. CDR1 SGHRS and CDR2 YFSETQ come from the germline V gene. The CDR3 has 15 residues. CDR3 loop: CVSSDRTSGSYEQYF. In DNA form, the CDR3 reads TGCGTCAGCAGCGATAGGACTAGCGGGAGTTACGAGCAGTACTTC.

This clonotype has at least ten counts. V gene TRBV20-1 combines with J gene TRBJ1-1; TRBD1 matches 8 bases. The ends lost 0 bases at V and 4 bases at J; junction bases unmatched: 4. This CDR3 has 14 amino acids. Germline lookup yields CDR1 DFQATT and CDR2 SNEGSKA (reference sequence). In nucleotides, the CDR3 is TGCAGTGCTAGAGATTCGACAGGGGCCACTGAAGCTTTCTTT. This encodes CSARDSTGATEAFF.

The CDR3, as DNA: TGTGCCAGCAGCACCGGACAGGGAAGGGGTACTGAAGCTTTCTTT. This codes for CASSTGQGRGTEAFF. The chain recombines TRBV5-6 with TRBJ1-1; 8 nucleotides match TRBD1. The CDR3 runs 15 residues. Per germline, CDR1 SGHDT and CDR2 YYEEEE. The ends lost 4 bases at V and 5 bases at J; junction bases unmatched: 10.

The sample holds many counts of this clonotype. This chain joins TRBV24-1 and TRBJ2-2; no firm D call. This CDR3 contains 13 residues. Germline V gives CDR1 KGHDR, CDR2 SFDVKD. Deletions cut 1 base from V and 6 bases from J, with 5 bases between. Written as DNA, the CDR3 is TGTGCCACCAGTGATTTCACCTCCGGGGAGCTGTTTTTT. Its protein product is CATSDFTSGELFF.

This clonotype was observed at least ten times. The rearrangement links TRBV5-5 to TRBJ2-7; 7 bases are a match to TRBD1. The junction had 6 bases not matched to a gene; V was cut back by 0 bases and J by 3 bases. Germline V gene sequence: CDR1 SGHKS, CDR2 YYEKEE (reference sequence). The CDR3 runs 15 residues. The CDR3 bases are TGTGCCAGCAGCTTGGAGGACAGGACAATCTACGAGCAGTACTTC. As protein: CASSLEDRTIYEQYF.

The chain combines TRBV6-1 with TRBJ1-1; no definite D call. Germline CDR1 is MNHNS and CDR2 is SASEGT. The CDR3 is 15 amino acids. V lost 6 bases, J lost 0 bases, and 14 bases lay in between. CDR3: CASSKVGVMNTEAFF. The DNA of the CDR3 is TGTGCCAGCAGCAAAGTCGGGGTAATGAACACTGAAGCTTTCTTT.

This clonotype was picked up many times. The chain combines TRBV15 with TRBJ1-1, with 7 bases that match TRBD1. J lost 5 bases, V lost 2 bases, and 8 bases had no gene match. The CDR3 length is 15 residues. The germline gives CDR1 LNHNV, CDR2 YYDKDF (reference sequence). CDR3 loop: CATSRRGPGQTEAFF. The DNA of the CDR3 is TGTGCCACCAGCAGAAGGGGGCCAGGGCAGACTGAAGCTTTCTTT.

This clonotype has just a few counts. The CDR3: CASSFLAGGHNTGELFF. The CDR3 DNA sequence: TGTGCCAGCAGTTTCTTAGCGGGGGGCCATAACACCGGGGAGCTGTTTTTT. J is TRBJ2-2 and V is TRBV28, with 10 positions matching TRBD2. V shed 3 bases and J 2 bases; nucleotides not matched to a gene: 6. CDR3 length: 17 amino acids. Germline V lookup: CDR1 MDHEN, CDR2 SYDVKM.

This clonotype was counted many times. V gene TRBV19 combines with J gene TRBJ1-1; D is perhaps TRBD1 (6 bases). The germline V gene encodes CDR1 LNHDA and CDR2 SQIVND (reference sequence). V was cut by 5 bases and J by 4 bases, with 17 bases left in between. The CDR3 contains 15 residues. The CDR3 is CASSLQGVGSTEAFF. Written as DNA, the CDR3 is TGTGCCAGTAGTTTACAGGGTGTGGGGAGCACTGAAGCTTTCTTT.

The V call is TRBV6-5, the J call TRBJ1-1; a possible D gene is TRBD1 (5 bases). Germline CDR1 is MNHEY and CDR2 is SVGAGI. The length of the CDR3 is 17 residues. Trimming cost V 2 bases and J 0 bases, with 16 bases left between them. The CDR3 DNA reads TGTGCCAGCAGTTACGGGGAGGGACCCAGGGTGAACACTGAAGCTTTCTTT. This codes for CASSYGEGPRVNTEAFF.

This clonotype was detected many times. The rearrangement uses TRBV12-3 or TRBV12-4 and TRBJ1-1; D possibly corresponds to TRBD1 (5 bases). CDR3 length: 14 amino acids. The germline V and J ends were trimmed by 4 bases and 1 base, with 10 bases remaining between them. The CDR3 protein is CASSWGPRNTEAFF. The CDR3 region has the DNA TGTGCCAGCAGTTGGGGACCCAGGAACACTGAAGCTTTCTTT.

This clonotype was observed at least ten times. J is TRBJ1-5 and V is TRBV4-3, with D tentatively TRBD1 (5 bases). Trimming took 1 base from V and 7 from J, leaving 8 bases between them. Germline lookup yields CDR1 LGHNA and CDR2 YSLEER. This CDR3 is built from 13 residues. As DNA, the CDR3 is TGCGCCAGCAGCCAAGCCCCAGGGCAGCCCCAGCATTTT. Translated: CASSQAPGQPQHF.